The clone carrying this T cell receptor beta chain was detected a few times. The antigen remains unidentified. Libraries were prepared by immunoSEQ multiplex PCR; TCRdb keeps only in-frame clonotypes and omits some of them. The table has over a million clones, 78% seen once; the top ten hold 0.6% to 0.75%. The sample is drawn from a study of shared clonotypes between healthy human individuals. V was clipped by 4 bases and J by 8 bases, with 14 bases between them. The CDR3 runs 13 residues. Germline V gene lookup returns CDR1 ENHRY and CDR2 SYGVKD. Study observations and caveats: Several donors had 4% to 5% of their naive CD4 clonotypes in common.

This sequence originates from a man in his late teens or twenties in good health. Some clones in this sample may be carry-over from other donors' samples. This chain joins TRBV10-3 and TRBJ1-2; D not certain. Sequencing used memory CD4+ T cells from PBMCs. Subset specified: CD45RA-negative fraction. CDR3 amino acids: CAISAELVYGYTF. CDR3 bases: TGTGCCATCAGTGCGGAGTTAGTGTACGGCTACACCTTC.